What follows are 26 T cell receptor beta chains derived from one specimen sequenced in a study of technical replicates of blood from a handful of donors. Only in-frame clones appear in the TCRdb table, and some are missing; sequencing was by immunoSEQ multiplex PCR. Altogether about 100,000 clones are present, about 94% being singletons, with the ten largest covering roughly 0.22%. The sample comprised T cells isolated from PBMCs. These receptors all come from a human donor in good health.

The rearrangement links TRBV7-9 to TRBJ2-5, with D perhaps matching TRBD1 (6 bases). The CDR3 runs to 14 residues. CDR1 and CDR2 (germline): SEHNR, FQNEAQ (reference sequence). V gave up 1 base and J gave up 5 bases, with 11 bases separating them. CDR3 sequence (DNA): TGTGCCAGCAGCTTAGGGACAGTTTGGGAGACCCAGTACTTC. Protein sequence: CASSLGTVWETQYF. The complete variable domain, with remaining parts taken from reference TRBV7-9 and TRBJ2-5, reads DTGVSQNPRHKITKRGQNVTFRCDPISEHNRLYWYRQTLGQGPEFLTYFQNEAQLEKSRLLSDRFSAERPKGSFSTLEIQRTEQGDSAMYLCASSLGTVWETQYFGPGTRLLVL.

The chain has TRBV25-1 and TRBJ1-1, with a weak D call TRBD1 (6 bases). The germline V gene has CDR1 MGHDK and CDR2 SYGVNS. The CDR3 sequence is 12 residues long. The germline V and J ends were trimmed by 4 bases and 11 bases, with 14 bases remaining between them. DNA of the CDR3: TGTGCCAGCAGTGGTATTACAGGGTGGGCTTTCTTT. It yields the protein CASSGITGWAFF.

The CDR3 region is CASSLGQGGQPQHF. The CDR3 DNA sequence: TGTGCCAGCAGTCTCGGACAGGGTGGTCAGCCCCAGCATTTT. The chain joins TRBV2 to TRBJ1-5; 8 nucleotides agree with TRBD1. The CDR3 sequence is 14 residues long. With 5 bases clipped from V and 6 bases from J, the junction kept 6 bases outside the gene matches. CDR1 SNHLY and CDR2 FYNNEI come from the germline V gene.

This chain connects TRBV11-2 to TRBJ2-1; D is unresolved. The CDR3 totals 13 residues. The ends were cut back, 3 bases at V and 9 bases at J, with 12 bases in the middle. CDR1 and CDR2 from the germline V gene are SGHAT and FQNNGV. CDR3: CASSLWRIGEQFF. CDR3 coding DNA: TGTGCCAGCAGCTTGTGGAGAATAGGTGAGCAGTTCTTC.

V is TRBV28 and J is TRBJ2-2; D is possibly TRBD2 (6 bases). V was shortened by 7 bases and J by 1 base, with 16 bases between the two germline ends. Per germline, CDR1 MDHEN and CDR2 SYDVKM. The CDR3 has 16 amino acids. The CDR3 region has the DNA TGTGCCAGCACCAAGATGGGGCGGGGGAACACCGGGGAGCTGTTTTTT. Translated: CASTKMGRGNTGELFF.

This chain connects TRBV11-3 to TRBJ2-2, with 9 bases identical to TRBD1. Germline values: CDR1 SGHNT, CDR2 YENEEA. The V and J ends lost 3 bases and 8 bases, in that order; junction bases with no gene match: 7. The CDR3 totals 15 residues. The CDR3 protein is CASSFWTGVWGELFF. CDR3 DNA sequence: TGTGCCAGCAGCTTTTGGACAGGGGTTTGGGGGGAGCTGTTTTTT.

The chain combines TRBV10-3 with TRBJ1-1; 8 bases are a match to TRBD1. V lost 7 bases, J lost 1 base, and 5 bases stayed unmatched. The germline CDR1 and CDR2 sequences are ENHRY and SYGVKD. This CDR3 region has 14 residues. The DNA for the CDR3 is TGTGCCATCAATCAGGGGGCTTCGAACACTGAAGCTTTCTTT. The encoded protein is CAINQGASNTEAFF.

This chain links TRBV27 with TRBJ2-2, with 10 bases matching TRBD2. V was pared by 7 bases and J by 5 bases, with 10 bases of the junction left unmatched. The CDR3 runs to 16 residues. Looked up from germline, CDR1 is MNHEY and CDR2 is SMNVEV (reference sequence). The CDR3 here is CASNNRAGGPTGELFF. CDR3 bases: TGTGCCAGCAACAATAGAGCGGGGGGGCCAACCGGGGAGCTGTTTTTT.

The rearrangement joins TRBV19 to TRBJ1-2, with 7 nucleotides matching TRBD1. CDR3 size: 18 residues. With 3 bases clipped from V and 7 bases from J, the junction kept 20 bases outside the gene matches. CDR1 is LNHDA, CDR2 SQIVND, per germline (reference sequence). The CDR3 loop is CASSMRTGVFLGEAGYTF. The CDR3 DNA reads TGTGCCAGTAGTATGAGAACAGGGGTTTTTCTCGGGGAAGCTGGCTACACCTTC.

The chain carries TRBV19 and TRBJ1-2; tentatively, D is TRBD1 (6 bases). Germline values: CDR1 LNHDA, CDR2 SQIVND (reference sequence). The ends were cut back, 7 bases at V and 2 bases at J, with 11 bases in the middle. The CDR3 is 13 residues long. In DNA, the CDR3 is TGTGCCAGTAAGGACAGACGCAACTATGGCTACACCTTC. This sequence encodes CASKDRRNYGYTF. Based on the CDR3 plus reference TRBV19 and TRBJ1-2, the full variable domain is DGGITQSPKYLFRKEGQNVTLSCEQNLNHDAMYWYRQDPGQGLRLIYYSQIVNDFQKGDIAEGYSVSREKKESFPLTVTSAQKNPTAFYLCASKDRRNYGYTFGSGTRLTVV.

The V call is TRBV2, the J call TRBJ2-3; a weak D match, TRBD2 (7 bases). Germline V gene sequence: CDR1 SNHLY, CDR2 FYNNEI. This CDR3 is built from 13 residues. With 3 bases removed from V and 8 bases from J, the gap between germline ends came to 12 bases. The CDR3 coding sequence is TGTGCCAGCAGTGAGGGGGGGGCGGGTACGCAGTATTTT. It encodes CASSEGGAGTQYF.

CDR3 DNA: TGTGCCAGCATGACCCCCGGGACAGTCTCTAGCGGGGGGGCTGGTGGTGAGCAGTTCTTC. This encodes CASMTPGTVSSGGAGGEQFF. The chain employs TRBV2 and TRBJ2-1; 12 bases are a match to TRBD2. V was clipped by 7 bases and J by 9 bases; unmatched bases: 25. The germline gives CDR1 SNHLY, CDR2 FYNNEI. The length of the CDR3 is 20 residues.

The rearrangement uses TRBV6-1 and TRBJ1-2; maybe TRBD1 (5 bases). Looked up from germline, CDR1 is MNHNS and CDR2 is SASEGT. Between the trimmed V and J ends, which lost 0 bases and 5 bases, there was a span of 10 bases. The CDR3 has 14 residues. The CDR3 DNA sequence: TGTGCCAGCAGTGAAGCAAGGGGAAGGTATGGCTACACCTTC. Translating it yields CASSEARGRYGYTF.

J is TRBJ1-2 and V is TRBV7-8, with 7 bases fitting TRBD1. Germline V lookup: CDR1 SGHVS, CDR2 FQNEAQ. The junction had 5 bases not matched to a gene; V was cut back by 2 bases and J by 2 bases. The CDR3 extends over 15 amino acids. The CDR3 DNA is TGTGCCAGCAGCTTACCTAGGACAGGAAACTATGGCTACACCTTC. Its protein product is CASSLPRTGNYGYTF.

The V and J genes are TRBV4-2 and TRBJ2-7; 8 nucleotides align to TRBD2. The CDR3 contains 15 residues. The germline CDR1 and CDR2 sequences are LGHNA and YNFKEQ. V dropped 0 bases and J dropped 3; count of bases not matched to a gene: 4. The CDR3 protein is CASSQESSGDYEQYF. CDR3 nucleotides: TGTGCCAGCAGCCAAGAAAGTAGCGGGGACTACGAGCAGTACTTC.

V gene TRBV5-4 combines with J gene TRBJ1-4, with D tentatively TRBD1 (5 bases). The CDR3 has 14 amino acids. Deletions cut 4 bases from V and 5 bases from J, with 12 bases between. Germline lookup yields CDR1 SGHNT and CDR2 YYREEE (reference sequence). CDR3 region: CASSPAGPNEKLFF. The CDR3 DNA sequence: TGTGCCAGCAGCCCGGCGGGGCCAAATGAAAAACTGTTTTTT.

CDR3 bases: TGTGCCAGCAGCGTAGCGGGAGCAAATGAGCAGTTCTTC. It translates to CASSVAGANEQFF. The chain joins TRBV9 to TRBJ2-1, with D possibly TRBD2 on 6 matching bases. Trimming left V 0 bases short and J 7 bases short, with 8 bases between. This CDR3 has 13 residues. CDR1 SGDLS and CDR2 YYNGEE come from the germline V gene.

This rearrangement joins TRBV5-1 to TRBJ2-3; 8 bases align to TRBD1. Per germline, CDR1 SGHRS and CDR2 YFSETQ. This CDR3 has 15 amino acids. V shed 5 bases and J 4 bases; nucleotides not matched to a gene: 9. The CDR3 region is CASRPGQGISDTQYF. CDR3 nucleotide sequence: TGCGCCAGCAGACCCGGACAGGGAATCTCAGATACGCAGTATTTT.

This chain links TRBV14 with TRBJ2-2; tentative D call: TRBD2 (5 bases). Germline V gene sequence: CDR1 SGHDN, CDR2 FVKESK. The CDR3 is 15 residues long. Trimming pared 6 bases from V and 2 bases from J, leaving 13 bases between. This CDR3 is CASRPWESNTGELFF. The CDR3 DNA sequence: TGTGCCAGCAGGCCGTGGGAGAGCAACACCGGGGAGCTGTTTTTT. Together with reference TRBV14 and TRBJ2-2, the CDR3 gives the full variable domain: EAGVTQFPSHSVIEKGQTVTLRCDPISGHDNLYWYRRVMGKEIKFLLHFVKESKQDESGMPNNRFLAERTGGTYSTLKVQPAELEDSGVYFCASRPWESNTGELFFGEGSRLTVL.

This chain uses TRBV27 with TRBJ1-1; 7 bases match TRBD1. After removal of 4 bases from V and 0 bases from J, the junction contained 2 bases not matched to a gene. Looked up from germline, CDR1 is MNHEY and CDR2 is SMNVEV (reference sequence). This CDR3 has 14 amino acids. For the CDR3, the DNA is TGTGCCAGCAGTTACGGGACAGTGAACACTGAAGCTTTCTTT. Its protein product is CASSYGTVNTEAFF.

V is TRBV28 and J is TRBJ1-2; no definite D call. Germline loops: CDR1 MDHEN, CDR2 SYDVKM. This CDR3 region has 12 residues. Trimming removed 6 bases from V and 4 bases from J, with 9 bases in between. The CDR3 loop is CASRTSVYGYTF. The CDR3 DNA reads TGTGCCAGCAGAACGTCAGTCTATGGCTACACCTTC.

V usage is TRBV2 and J usage is TRBJ2-7; the match to TRBD1 covers 7 bases. There are 11 residues in the CDR3. Germline CDR1 SNHLY, CDR2 FYNNEI. Germline trimming cut 9 bases from V and 6 bases from J; bases unmatched to any gene: 5. The CDR3 bases are TGTGCCAGTTGGGACAGTCCCGAGCAGTACTTC. Translating it yields CASWDSPEQYF.

The rearrangement uses TRBV7-2 and TRBJ2-7, with TRBD2 matching 7 bases. Germline loops: CDR1 SGHTA, CDR2 FQGNSA. V shed 8 bases, J shed 5 bases, and the junction held 12 bases outside the gene matches. CDR3 length: 14 amino acids. CDR3 sequence reads: CASRRGGGGDEQYF. The CDR3 bases are TGTGCCAGCCGGAGGGGAGGCGGGGGTGACGAGCAGTACTTC.

The rearrangement links TRBV11-2 to TRBJ2-7; tentative D call: TRBD2 (6 bases). The CDR3 sequence is 16 residues long. Germline V lookup: CDR1 SGHAT, CDR2 FQNNGV. Trimming removed 3 bases from V and 5 bases from J, with 20 bases in between. The CDR3 is CASSLVGGLGRDEQYF. CDR3 nucleotide sequence: TGTGCCAGCAGCTTGGTCGGGGGATTGGGGAGAGACGAGCAGTACTTC.

The V call is TRBV7-9, the J call TRBJ2-7; tentatively, D is TRBD1 (6 bases). Trimming took off 1 base at V and 1 base at J, with 14 bases between the two ends. This CDR3 is built from 16 residues. Per germline, CDR1 SEHNR and CDR2 FQNEAQ (reference sequence). The CDR3 spells CASSLEFIGGSYEQYF. The CDR3 nucleotides are TGTGCCAGCAGCTTAGAGTTTATAGGGGGTTCCTACGAGCAGTACTTC.

This chain connects TRBV19 to TRBJ1-5; D gene ambiguous. CDR3 length: 12 amino acids. Per germline, CDR1 LNHDA and CDR2 SQIVND (reference sequence). V shed 3 bases and J shed 13 bases, with 13 bases lying between them. The CDR3, as DNA: TGTGCCAGTAGTATTACGGCTGACTCTCAGCATTTT. Translated, it gives CASSITADSQHF.